Described below is a single TCR beta chain sequence and its context. Its antigen is still unknown. The data were taken from a study of cytomegalovirus exposure and HLA in healthy donors. Whole-study results and caveats: TRBV6-2, TRBV6-3 and some other V segments were excluded as indistinguishable. TCR beta chain V- and J-gene trimming was linked, in a later analysis, to a missense variant in DCLRE1C. Generally TCR sequences proved uncommon, though certain public TCRs appeared in numerous donors.

The primer mix had 60 Vbeta and 13 Jbeta primers. As originally analysed: Approximately 72 million unique TCR beta chains, roughly 11 million of them shared, were counted by a later analysis. Sequencing was performed with immunoSEQ multiplex PCR; in TCRdb, only in-frame clones are kept and a portion is missing. The DNA was the basis for D and trimming; V, J and clone size are from that table. This sample has approximately 150,000 clones, with 65% to 80% found just once. Germline CDR1 is LNHNV and CDR2 is YYDKDF (reference sequence). The CDR3 consists of 13 residues. With 5 bases clipped from V and 7 bases from J, the junction kept 8 bases outside the gene matches.

The sample was PBMCs. The chain uses TRBV15 and TRBJ2-7; 7 nucleotides align to TRBD1. This sequence was found in a woman in her thirties in good health and CMV-seronegative. CDR3 DNA: TGTGCCACCAGCGGTGGACAGGCGTGGGAGCAGTACTTC. This codes for CATSGGQAWEQYF.